These 10 T cell receptor beta chains were all obtained from the same sample, sequenced in a study of shared clonotypes between healthy human individuals. Sequencing used immunoSEQ multiplex PCR; TCRdb keeps in-frame clones, though not all of them. Of about a million clones detected, approximately 80% appear once; the ten largest clones hold almost 0.9%. The sample consisted of memory CD4+ T cells from PBMCs. As to subset: CD45RA-negative fraction. These receptors were obtained from a young man in good health. Some clones in this sample may be carry-over from other donors' samples.

V gene TRBV7-2 combines with J gene TRBJ2-7; tentatively, D is TRBD1 or TRBD2 (5 bases each). V lost 3 bases to trimming and J lost 2 bases, with 11 bases between them. The CDR3 loop spans 14 amino acids. Germline V lookup: CDR1 SGHTA, CDR2 FQGNSA. CDR3: CASSLAGTPYEQYF. As DNA, the CDR3 is TGTGCCAGCAGCTTGGCAGGGACCCCCTACGAGCAGTACTTC.

V is TRBV5-6 and J is TRBJ2-5, with 7 bases matching TRBD1. Germline-derived CDR1 and CDR2 are SGHDT and YYEEEE. V lost 3 bases and J lost 5; bases outside the gene matches: 7. The CDR3 has 14 amino acids. Here the CDR3 reads CASSSTGSRETQYF. For the CDR3, the DNA is TGTGCCAGCAGCTCGACAGGGTCGCGGGAGACCCAGTACTTC.

The genes are TRBV6-6 and TRBJ1-5, with D uncertain. The V and J ends lost 2 bases and 3 bases respectively, with 11 bases between them. The germline gives CDR1 MNHNY, CDR2 SVGAGI (reference sequence). The CDR3 has 15 amino acids. The CDR3 sequence is CASSYGKLNNQPQHF. CDR3 DNA sequence: TGTGCCAGCAGTTACGGGAAGTTGAACAATCAGCCCCAGCATTTT.

This chain links TRBV5-1 with TRBJ2-7, with TRBD1 as a possible D gene (6 bases). Germline V gene sequence: CDR1 SGHRS, CDR2 YFSETQ. This CDR3 is built from 13 residues. The V and J ends lost 4 bases and 6 bases respectively, with 14 bases between them. The CDR3 protein is CASSQGGDTEQYF. For the CDR3, the DNA is TGCGCCAGCAGCCAAGGTGGGGACACCGAGCAGTACTTC.

The chain uses TRBV10-3 and TRBJ2-7; 9 bases match TRBD1. The ends lost 3 bases at V and 1 base at J; junction bases unmatched: 7. From germline, CDR1 is ENHRY and CDR2 SYGVKD. The CDR3 totals 16 residues. The CDR3 coding sequence is TGTGCCATCAGTGACCTGGGACAGGGACCTTCCTACGAGCAGTACTTC. It codes for CAISDLGQGPSYEQYF.

The chain uses TRBV30 and TRBJ2-5; tentative D call: TRBD1 (5 bases). This CDR3 region has 12 residues. CDR1 and CDR2 from the germline V gene are GTSNPN and SVGIG (reference sequence). Trimming cost V 0 bases and J 5 bases, with 7 bases left between them. CDR3 protein: CAWSVKGETQYF. CDR3 DNA: TGTGCCTGGAGTGTAAAGGGGGAGACCCAGTACTTC. Using reference TRBV30 and TRBJ2-5 for the parts outside the CDR3, the full variable domain is SQTIHQWPATLVQPVGSPLSLECTVEGTSNPNLYWYRQAAGRGLQLLFYSVGIGQISSEVPQNLSASRPQDRQFILSSKKLLLSDSGFYLCAWSVKGETQYFGPGTRLLVL.

The chain combines TRBV11-2 with TRBJ2-7; 13 bases align to TRBD2. The germline V gene has CDR1 SGHAT and CDR2 FQNNGV. Trimming at V came to 8 bases and at J to 0 bases, leaving 16 bases not matched to a gene. The length of the CDR3 is 19 residues. The CDR3: CASARLGIGLAGDSYEQYF. Here the CDR3 DNA reads TGTGCCAGCGCGCGCCTGGGAATAGGACTAGCGGGGGACTCCTACGAGCAGTACTTC.

The chain uses TRBV18 and TRBJ2-7; D is possibly TRBD2 (6 bases). CDR1 and CDR2 from the germline V gene are KGHSH and LQKENI. The V and J ends lost 4 bases and 0 bases respectively, with 10 bases between them. The CDR3 covers 14 residues. CDR3: CASSQLADSYEQYF. The CDR3 DNA reads TGTGCCAGCTCACAATTAGCGGACTCCTACGAGCAGTACTTC.

The chain recombines TRBV18 with TRBJ2-7; 7 bases fit TRBD1. V trimming: 3 bases; J trimming: 3 bases; junction bases outside the gene matches: 2. The CDR3 spans 13 residues. Looked up from germline, CDR1 is KGHSH and CDR2 is LQKENI. The CDR3 here is CASSPGQIYEQYF. The CDR3 region has the DNA TGTGCCAGCTCACCGGGACAGATCTACGAGCAGTACTTC.

V and J are TRBV7-6 and TRBJ2-2, with D hard to call. The V gene lost 1 base and the J gene lost 4 bases, with 13 bases spanning the gap. The CDR3 length is 16 residues. CDR1 SGHVS and CDR2 FNYEAQ come from the germline V gene. CDR3 coding DNA: TGTGCCAGCAGCTTAGTCGCCGGGTGGATCACCGGGGAGCTGTTTTTT. Protein product: CASSLVAGWITGELFF.